This T cell receptor (beta chain) was profiled in a study of glioma-infiltrating T cells. The sample holds many counts of this clonotype. One junction end disagrees with the germline gene, perhaps due to a read error. The CDR3 runs 13 residues. The V gene's germline CDR1 is KGHSH and CDR2 LQKENI. Amplification of TCR alpha and beta CDR3 regions from RNA used iRepertoire nested multiplex PCR. Input was about 85-400 ng of tissue mRNA or PBMC total RNA. TCRdb re-called the multiplex PCR reads through MiXCR, storing one row per CDR3 protein. Of some 85,000 distinct CDR3 sequences in the sample, 23% were seen once.

The chain couples TRBV18 to TRBJ2-5; the D gene is possibly TRBD1 (5 bases). Source material: glioma tissue, nonneoplastic brain tissue, or PBMCs (not recorded which). The TCR originated in a human donor with low-grade glioma or glioblastoma, undergoing nonglioma brain surgery, or in good health (not recorded which). The CDR3: CASSDIHGGQEDF. CDR3 bases: TGTGCCAGCTCAGATATACACGGTGGACAAGAAGACTTC.